These T cell receptor beta chains were read from a single sample in a study of blood T cell repertoires in COVID-19. Repertoires were generated with immunoSEQ multiplex PCR, while TCRdb's copy carries only in-frame clones and drops some. This sample has about 170,000 clones, with 87% found just once. Sequenced input: peripheral blood. These receptors were collected from a man aged 18 to 29 with active or convalescent COVID-19. The conserved cysteine and the conserved F or W are not part of the CDR3 here. Expanded clones get a size class; other rows say once, few or many, or leave the size out.

cdr3_length	v_call	clone_size	cdr3_aa
13	TRBV2	.	ASSGYTGGSQPQH
11	TRBV12-3/TRBV12-4	.	ASSFNSYREQY
12	TRBV5-1	.	ASSTGQGLETQY
12	TRBV5-6	.	ASSQTGVGYGYT
16	TRBV6-6	.	ASSPPEWRREFSETQY
12	TRBV11-3	.	ASSSDREGNTIY
14	TRBV28	.	ASSPHTGGSNQPQH
16	TRBV28	.	ASSLYLGSGGVSETQY
9	TRBV29-1	.	SVDRNYGYT
11	TRBV28	.	ATGRGFGYGYT
15	TRBV6-2/TRBV6-3	.	ASSYSTTGVSGNTIY
11	TRBV3-1/TRBV3-2	once	ASSPYSTDTQY
13	TRBV18	.	ASSQDQGLNQPQH
16	TRBV21-1	.	ASSKARDRVPPGNTIY
10	TRBV28	.	ATMRGIAEAF